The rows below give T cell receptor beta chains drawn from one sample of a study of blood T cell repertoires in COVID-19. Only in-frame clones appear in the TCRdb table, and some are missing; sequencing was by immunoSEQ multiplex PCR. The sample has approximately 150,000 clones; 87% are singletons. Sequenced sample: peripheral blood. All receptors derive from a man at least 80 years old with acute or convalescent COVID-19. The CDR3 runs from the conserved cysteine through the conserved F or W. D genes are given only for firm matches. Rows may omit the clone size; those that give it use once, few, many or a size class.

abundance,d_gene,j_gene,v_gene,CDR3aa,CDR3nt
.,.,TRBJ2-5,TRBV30,CACRLVTETQYF,TGTGCCTGCCGACTCGTTACAGAGACCCAGTACTTC
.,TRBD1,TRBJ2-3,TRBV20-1,CSASDRDRDVADTQYF,TGCAGTGCTAGTGACCGGGACAGGGATGTCGCGGATACGCAGTATTTT
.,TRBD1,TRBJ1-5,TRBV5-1,CASSQGTGANQPQHF,TGCGCCAGCAGCCAAGGGACAGGGGCCAATCAGCCCCAGCATTTT
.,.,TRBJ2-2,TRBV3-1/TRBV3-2,CASSQELGGNTGELFF,TGTGCCAGCAGCCAAGAGCTCGGGGGAAACACCGGGGAGCTGTTTTTT
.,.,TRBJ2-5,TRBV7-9,CASSLLEITQYF,TGTGCCAGCAGCTTACTCGAGATTACCCAGTACTTC
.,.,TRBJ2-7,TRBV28,CASLIGPGGHEQYF,TGTGCCAGCCTCATTGGGCCCGGAGGCCACGAGCAGTACTTC
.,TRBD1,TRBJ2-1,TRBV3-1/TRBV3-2,CASSLRTGGPYSEQFF,TGTGCCAGCAGCCTCCGGACAGGGGGTCCGTACAGTGAGCAGTTCTTC
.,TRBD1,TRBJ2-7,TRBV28,CASRGTGAGAEQYF,TGTGCCAGCAGGGGGACAGGGGCGGGCGCCGAGCAGTACTTC
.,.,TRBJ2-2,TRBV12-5,CASGLVQGGYTGELFF,TGTGCTAGTGGTTTGGTACAGGGGGGGTACACCGGGGAGCTGTTTTTT
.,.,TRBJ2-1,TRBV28,CASSLREQFF,TGTGCCAGCAGTCTCCGGGAGCAGTTCTTC
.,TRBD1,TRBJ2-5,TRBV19,CATRDRGKTQYF,TGTGCCACCCGGGACAGGGGTAAGACCCAGTACTTC
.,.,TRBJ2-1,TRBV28,CASSSPLRQQFF,.
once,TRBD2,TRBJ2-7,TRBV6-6,CASSRSKAGADYEQYF,TGTGCCAGCAGCCGATCTAAAGCGGGAGCCGACTACGAGCAGTACTTC
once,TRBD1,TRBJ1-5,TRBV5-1,CASAGTEGQPQHF,TGCGCCAGCGCCGGGACAGAGGGTCAGCCCCAGCATTTT
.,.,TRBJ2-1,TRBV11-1,CASSLRRGQLNEQFF,TGTGCCAGCAGCTTAAGGAGGGGGCAACTCAATGAGCAGTTCTTC
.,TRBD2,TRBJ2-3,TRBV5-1,CASSGSGGSTDTQYF,TGCGCCAGCAGCGGAAGCGGGGGGAGCACAGATACGCAGTATTTT
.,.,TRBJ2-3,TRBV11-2,CASSRRQAGDTQYF,TGTGCCAGCAGCCGCCGGCAAGCGGGAGATACGCAGTATTTT
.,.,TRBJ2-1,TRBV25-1,CASSLLGSDEQFF,TGTGCCAGCAGTCTACTGGGTAGCGATGAGCAGTTCTTC
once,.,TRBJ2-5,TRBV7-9,CASSRPAGGQETQYF,TGTGCCAGCAGCCGTCCGGCCGGCGGACAAGAGACCCAGTACTTC
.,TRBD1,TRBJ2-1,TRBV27,CASSSYRQGAYNEQFF,TGTGCCAGCAGTTCCTATCGTCAGGGGGCCTACAATGAGCAGTTCTTC
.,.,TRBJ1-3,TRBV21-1,CASSKGGGPRSGNTIYF,TGTGCCAGCAGCAAAGGTGGAGGGCCGCGCTCTGGAAACACCATATATTTT
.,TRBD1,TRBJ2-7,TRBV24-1,CATSDWSGQGTYEQYF,TGTGCCACCAGTGATTGGAGTGGACAGGGGACCTACGAGCAGTACTTC
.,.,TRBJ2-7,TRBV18,CASSPPGRVRDEQYF,TGTGCCAGCTCACCACCGGGCAGGGTAAGGGACGAGCAGTACTTC
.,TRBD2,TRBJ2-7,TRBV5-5,CASSLVASGGVEQYF,TGTGCCAGCAGCTTGGTTGCTAGCGGGGGAGTCGAGCAGTACTTC
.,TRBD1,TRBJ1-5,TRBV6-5,CATWTGTADQPQHF,TGTGCCACCTGGACCGGGACAGCCGATCAGCCCCAGCATTTT
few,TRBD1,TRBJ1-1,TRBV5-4,CASSRGPGTPNTEAFF,TGTGCCAGCAGCAGGGGGCCCGGGACACCCAACACTGAAGCTTTCTTT
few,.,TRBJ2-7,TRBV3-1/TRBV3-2,CASSQMAAVYEQYF,TGTGCCAGCAGCCAAATGGCCGCGGTCTACGAGCAGTACTTC
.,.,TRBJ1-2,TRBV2,CASTPSPPGSGYGYTF,TGTGCCAGCACCCCAAGCCCCCCAGGGTCAGGCTATGGCTACACCTTC
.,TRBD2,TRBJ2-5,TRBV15,CATSRDLAGLGETQYF,TGTGCCACCAGCAGAGATTTAGCGGGATTAGGAGAGACCCAGTACTTC
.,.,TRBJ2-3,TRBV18,CASSPRPGADTQYF,TGTGCCAGCTCACCCAGACCAGGCGCAGATACGCAGTATTTT
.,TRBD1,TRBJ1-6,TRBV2,CATAGQGSSNSPLHF,TGTGCCACCGCTGGACAGGGAAGTTCTAATTCACCCCTCCACTTT
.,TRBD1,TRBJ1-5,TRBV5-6,CASSLGVGTGKGQPQHF,TGTGCCAGCAGCTTGGGTGTAGGGACAGGGAAGGGACAGCCCCAGCATTTT
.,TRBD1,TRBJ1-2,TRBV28,CASSLGQPGGYTF,TGTGCCAGCAGTTTGGGACAGCCTGGGGGCTACACCTTC
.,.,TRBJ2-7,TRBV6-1,CASSDSGYEQYF,TGTGCCAGCAGTGATTCAGGCTACGAGCAGTACTTC
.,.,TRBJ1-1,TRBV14,CASSQRSGMNTEAFF,TGTGCCAGCAGCCAAAGGTCAGGGATGAACACTGAAGCTTTCTTT
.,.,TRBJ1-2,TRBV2,CASRGPNYGYTF,TGTGCCAGCAGGGGGCCTAACTATGGCTACACCTTC
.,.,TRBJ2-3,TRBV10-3,CAISRGDTQYF,TGTGCCATCAGTAGGGGGGATACGCAGTATTTT
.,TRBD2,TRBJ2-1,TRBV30,CAWSSGGVAEQFF,TGTGCCTGGAGTAGCGGGGGAGTTGCTGAGCAGTTCTTC
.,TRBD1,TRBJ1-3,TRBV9,CASSIGGREGNTIYF,TGTGCCAGCAGCATAGGGGGCAGGGAAGGAAACACCATATATTTT
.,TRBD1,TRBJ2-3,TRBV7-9,CASSFWTGNTDTQYF,TGTGCCAGCAGCTTCTGGACAGGGAACACAGATACGCAGTATTTT
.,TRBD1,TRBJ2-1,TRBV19,CASSGPSAGGTEQFF,TGTGCCAGTAGTGGGCCCTCCGCAGGGGGAACTGAGCAGTTCTTC
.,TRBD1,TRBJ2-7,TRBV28,CASSGRGQWPYEQYF,TGTGCCAGCAGTGGCAGGGGACAGTGGCCGTACGAGCAGTACTTC
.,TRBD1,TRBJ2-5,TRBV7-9,CASSRIYTGGVGETQYF,TGTGCCAGCAGCCGAATTTATACAGGGGGCGTCGGGGAGACCCAGTACTTC
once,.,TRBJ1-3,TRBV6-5,CASSYSKRAGNTIYF,TGTGCCAGCAGTTACTCGAAGCGTGCTGGAAACACCATATATTTT
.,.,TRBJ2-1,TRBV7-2,CASSLVPDNEQFF,TGTGCCAGCAGCTTAGTTCCGGACAATGAGCAGTTCTTC